This T cell receptor (beta chain) stems from a study of T cell responses to AZD1222 COVID-19 vaccine. Study results and limitations: Repertoire samples came only from after the peak T cell response. Most donors were white British, females outnumbered males, and clonal diversity was possibly underestimated. Within unmutated variant regions lay the reported targets of nearly half of spike-specific TCRs. When two AZD1222 doses had been given, Spike-specific TCR breadth and depth rose.

Looked up from germline, CDR1 is MNHEY and CDR2 is SVGAGI. Trimming shortened V by 7 bases and J by 4 bases, and 10 bases separated the two germline ends. This CDR3 contains 12 residues. The table came from immunoSEQ multiplex PCR; TCRdb's copy has only in-frame clones and leaves some out. The sample records about 94,000 clones, 85% being singletons. Details on this clone: Its antigen is unknown.

This clonotype was obtained from an adult who received the AZD1222 COVID-19 vaccine. Source: peripheral blood, taken 28 days after the second AZD1222 dose. V is TRBV6-5 and J is TRBJ1-2; D gene ambiguous. CDR3 protein: CASTPGSYGYTF. Here the CDR3 DNA reads TGTGCCAGCACCCCCGGCAGCTATGGCTACACCTTC.